These 16 T cell receptor beta chains were sequenced from one sample in a study of CD8 T cells in ankylosing spondylitis. TCRdb ran MiXCR on the 5' RACE reads and lists one entry per CDR3 protein. The repertoire holds 8,500 to 9,000 distinct CDR3 sequences, with 3% to 5% as singletons. The sequenced sample consisted of blood, either unsorted or a sorted T cell fraction (not recorded which). The receptors come from a female donor with ankylosing spondylitis or in good health (not recorded which).

This clonotype was recorded many times. The V gene is TRBV9, the J gene TRBJ2-7, with TRBD2 matching 9 bases. This CDR3 is built from 15 residues. Germline-derived CDR1 and CDR2 are SGDLS and YYNGEE. The trim removed 3 bases at V and 1 base at J, leaving 5 bases unmatched. CDR3 loop: CASSALAGPSYEQYF. As DNA, the CDR3 is TGTGCCAGCAGCGCTCTAGCGGGGCCTTCCTACGAGCAGTACTTC. Using reference TRBV9 and TRBJ2-7 for the parts outside the CDR3, the full variable domain is DSGVTQTPKHLITATGQRVTLRCSPRSGDLSVYWYQQSLDQGLQFLIQYYNGEERAKGNILERFSAQQFPDLHSELNLSSLELGDSALYFCASSALAGPSYEQYFGPGTRLTVT.

This clonotype ranks as medium-sized. This rearrangement joins TRBV9 to TRBJ1-5, with D hard to call. Germline V gene data show CDR1 as SGDLS and CDR2 as YYNGEE. Trimming left V 1 base short and J 1 base short, with 3 bases between. The CDR3 contains 13 residues. The CDR3: CASSVYSNQPQHF. The CDR3 DNA reads TGTGCCAGCAGCGTATACAGCAATCAGCCCCAGCATTTT.

This clonotype has a count of ten or more. The V and J genes are TRBV9 and TRBJ2-2; 7 nucleotides match TRBD2. The CDR3 covers 16 residues. After removal of 4 bases from V and 4 bases from J, the junction contained 10 bases not matched to a gene. Germline V gene lookup returns CDR1 SGDLS and CDR2 YYNGEE. CDR3 sequence: CASSPRLAASTGELFF. CDR3 nucleotide sequence: TGTGCCAGCAGCCCCCGGCTAGCGGCCTCCACCGGGGAGCTGTTTTTT.

This clonotype is medium-sized. The chain links TRBV9 to TRBJ2-3, with no clear D. Germline V gives CDR1 SGDLS, CDR2 YYNGEE. The CDR3 length is 16 residues. Trimming left V 0 bases short and J 6 bases short, with 17 bases between. CDR3 nucleotides: TGTGCCAGCAGCGTAGGGTCGGTGCGTTCTAGGGATACGCAGTATTTT. It yields the protein CASSVGSVRSRDTQYF.

Within the sample, this clonotype is medium-sized. The chain carries TRBV9 and TRBJ1-2; 8 positions agree with TRBD1. Germline CDR1 reads SGDLS; CDR2 reads YYNGEE. The CDR3 extends over 14 amino acids. Unmatched junction bases numbered 8, after V lost 3 bases and J lost 7 bases. The CDR3 DNA sequence: TGTGCCAGCAGCGCCGCTGACAGGGGTAGTGGCTACACCTTC. Amino acids: CASSAADRGSGYTF.

Many counts were recorded for this clonotype. The chain links TRBV9 to TRBJ2-5, with 9 positions matching TRBD2. Germline V lookup: CDR1 SGDLS, CDR2 YYNGEE. This CDR3 has 16 residues. Unmatched junction bases numbered 5, after V lost 0 bases and J lost 2 bases. The CDR3 region is CASSVEAGGVQETQYF. For the CDR3, the DNA is TGTGCCAGCAGCGTAGAAGCGGGGGGCGTTCAAGAGACCCAGTACTTC.

Ten or more counts support this clonotype. The chain recombines TRBV9 with TRBJ2-3; no definite D call. Germline V lookup: CDR1 SGDLS, CDR2 YYNGEE. The CDR3 totals 17 residues. Trimming took off 4 bases at V and 1 base at J, with 19 bases between the two ends. DNA of the CDR3: TGTGCCAGCAGCCCCCGAGATCGGCAGCCCCGCACAGATACGCAGTATTTT. Residues: CASSPRDRQPRTDTQYF.

This clonotype is medium-sized in the sample. The gene calls are TRBV9 and TRBJ2-7; 7 nucleotides line up with TRBD2. The CDR3 totals 16 residues. V lost 3 bases to trimming and J lost 3 bases; unmatched junction nucleotides: 12. Looked up from germline, CDR1 is SGDLS and CDR2 is YYNGEE. The CDR3 here is CASSGIGTNLLYEQYF. The CDR3 DNA reads as TGTGCCAGCAGCGGAATCGGGACTAACCTCCTCTACGAGCAGTACTTC.

By share of the sample, this clonotype is medium-sized. The J gene is TRBJ1-1, the V gene TRBV9; D not certain. The V and J ends lost 3 bases and 2 bases respectively, with 8 bases between them. The CDR3 sequence is 13 residues long. CDR1 is SGDLS, CDR2 YYNGEE, per germline. In nucleotides, the CDR3 is TGTGCCAGCAGCGCCTCCGGTAACACTGAAGCTTTCTTT. Amino acids: CASSASGNTEAFF.

This clonotype was seen ten or more times. V and J are TRBV9 and TRBJ1-2; weak D call: TRBD1 (5 bases). The length of the CDR3 is 17 residues. Germline CDR1 and CDR2: SGDLS and YYNGEE. V lost 4 bases and J lost 0, with 19 bases in between. The CDR3: CASSNRDGSRPNYGYTF. As DNA, the CDR3 is TGTGCCAGCAGCAACCGGGACGGGAGTAGACCTAACTATGGCTACACCTTC.

This clonotype is judged medium-sized. V is TRBV9 and J is TRBJ2-3, with TRBD1 as a possible D gene (6 bases). CDR1 and CDR2 (germline): SGDLS, YYNGEE. Trimming removed 6 bases from V and 2 bases from J, with 16 bases in between. The CDR3 is 15 residues long. The CDR3 DNA is TGTGCCAGCACCCTTACGGGACACCTCACAGATACGCAGTATTTT. Amino acid sequence: CASTLTGHLTDTQYF.

This clonotype was counted many times. The chain combines TRBV9 with TRBJ2-3, with a possible D match to TRBD2 (7 bases). The germline V gene has CDR1 SGDLS and CDR2 YYNGEE. CDR3 length equals 15 residues. Trimming removed 3 bases from V and 5 bases from J, with 16 bases in between. CDR3 bases: TGTGCCAGCAGCGCTGAGGGGGGGTCTAAAGATACGCAGTATTTT. Protein product: CASSAEGGSKDTQYF.

This clonotype was observed a few times. DNA of the CDR3: TGTGCCAGCAGCGGCAGCAGACCCTACGAGCAGTACTTC. It yields the protein CASSGSRPYEQYF. The chain joins TRBV9 to TRBJ2-7, with unresolved D. Trimming removed 3 bases from V and 2 bases from J, with 9 bases in between. Germline V gives CDR1 SGDLS, CDR2 YYNGEE. This CDR3 contains 13 residues.

The chain couples TRBV9 to TRBJ2-7; D gene uncertain. Trimming removed 2 bases from V and 7 bases from J, with 19 bases in between. The CDR3 consists of 15 residues. Germline CDR1 is SGDLS and CDR2 is YYNGEE. CDR3 nucleotides: TGTGCCAGCAGCGTTACGGTTGGCAGCCTTGGGGAGCAGTACTTC. It yields the protein CASSVTVGSLGEQYF.

This clonotype is classed as medium-sized. This sequence joins TRBV9 and TRBJ1-1; D remains unclear. CDR3 length: 14 amino acids. Trimming took 0 bases from V and 5 from J, leaving 11 bases between them. Per the germline V gene, CDR1 is SGDLS and CDR2 is YYNGEE. CDR3 nucleotides: TGTGCCAGCAGCGTAGGCGGGTTGGGTACTGAAGCTTTCTTT. Its translation is CASSVGGLGTEAFF.

This clonotype was detected many times. The chain links TRBV9 to TRBJ1-6; a weak D match, TRBD1 (5 bases). Germline-derived CDR1 and CDR2 are SGDLS and YYNGEE. V was cut by 4 bases and J by 8 bases, with 10 bases left in between. CDR3 length equals 13 residues. CDR3 coding DNA: TGTGCCAGCAGCCGGAGAGGGGATTCACCCCTCCACTTT. Translating it yields CASSRRGDSPLHF.